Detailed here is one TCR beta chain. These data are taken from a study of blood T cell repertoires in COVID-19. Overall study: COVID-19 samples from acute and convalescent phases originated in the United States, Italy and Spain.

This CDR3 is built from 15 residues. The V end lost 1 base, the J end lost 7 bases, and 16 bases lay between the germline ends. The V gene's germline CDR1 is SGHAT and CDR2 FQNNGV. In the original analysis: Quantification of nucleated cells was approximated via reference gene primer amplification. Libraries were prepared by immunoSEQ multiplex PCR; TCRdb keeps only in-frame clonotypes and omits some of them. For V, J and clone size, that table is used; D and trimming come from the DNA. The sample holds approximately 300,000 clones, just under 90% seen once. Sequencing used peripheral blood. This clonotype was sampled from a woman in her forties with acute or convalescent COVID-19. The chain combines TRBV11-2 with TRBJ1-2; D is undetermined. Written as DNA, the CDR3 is TGTGCCAGCAGCTTAGGCTACGGTATGTTGAGTGGCTACACCTTC. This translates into CASSLGYGMLSGYTF.